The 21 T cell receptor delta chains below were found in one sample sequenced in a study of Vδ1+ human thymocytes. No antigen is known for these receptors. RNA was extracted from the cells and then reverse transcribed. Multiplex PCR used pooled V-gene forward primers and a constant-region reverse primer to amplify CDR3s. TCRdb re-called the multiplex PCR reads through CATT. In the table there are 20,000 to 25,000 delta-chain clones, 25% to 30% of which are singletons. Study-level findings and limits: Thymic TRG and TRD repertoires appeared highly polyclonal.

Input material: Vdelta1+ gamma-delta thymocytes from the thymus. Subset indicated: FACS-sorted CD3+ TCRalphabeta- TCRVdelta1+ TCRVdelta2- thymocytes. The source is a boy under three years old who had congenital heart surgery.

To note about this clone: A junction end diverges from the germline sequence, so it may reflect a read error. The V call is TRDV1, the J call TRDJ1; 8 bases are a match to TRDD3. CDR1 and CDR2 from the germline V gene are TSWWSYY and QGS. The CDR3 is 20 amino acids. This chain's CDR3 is CALGERGPYGVLGATNKLIF. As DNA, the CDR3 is TGTGCTCTTGGGGAACGGGGACCTTATGGCGTACTGGGGGCCACCAATAAACTCATCTTT.

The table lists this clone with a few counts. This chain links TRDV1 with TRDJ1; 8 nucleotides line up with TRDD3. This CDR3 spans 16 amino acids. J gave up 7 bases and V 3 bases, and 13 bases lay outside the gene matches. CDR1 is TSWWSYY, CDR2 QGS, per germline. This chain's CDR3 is CALGDSIGDTRAKLIF. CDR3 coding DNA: TGTGCTCTTGGGGATAGTATTGGGGATACAAGGGCTAAACTCATCTTT.

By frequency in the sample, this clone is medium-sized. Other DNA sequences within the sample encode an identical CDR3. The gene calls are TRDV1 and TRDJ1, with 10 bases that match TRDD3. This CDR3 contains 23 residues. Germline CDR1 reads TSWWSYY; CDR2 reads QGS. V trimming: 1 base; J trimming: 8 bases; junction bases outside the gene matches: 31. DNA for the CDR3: TGTGCTCTTGGGGAACCGGATATTTGGACCTTCCTCCGTACTGGGGGATCCCCGAGGAAACTCATCTTT. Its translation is CALGEPDIWTFLRTGGSPRKLIF.

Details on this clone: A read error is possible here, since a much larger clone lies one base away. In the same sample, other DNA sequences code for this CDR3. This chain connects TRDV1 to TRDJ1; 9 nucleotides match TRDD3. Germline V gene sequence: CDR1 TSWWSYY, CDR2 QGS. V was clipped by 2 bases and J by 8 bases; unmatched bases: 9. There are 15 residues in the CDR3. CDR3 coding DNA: TGTGCTCTTGGGGAATATGCTGACTGGGGGACCAAACTCATCTTT. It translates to CALGEYADWGTKLIF.

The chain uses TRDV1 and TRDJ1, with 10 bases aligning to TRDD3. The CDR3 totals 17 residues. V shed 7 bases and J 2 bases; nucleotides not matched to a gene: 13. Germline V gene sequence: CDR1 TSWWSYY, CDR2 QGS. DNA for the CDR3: TGTGCTCTTGCGTGTGGGGGATACTTGAGGGAAACCGATAAACTCATCTTT. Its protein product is CALACGGYLRETDKLIF.

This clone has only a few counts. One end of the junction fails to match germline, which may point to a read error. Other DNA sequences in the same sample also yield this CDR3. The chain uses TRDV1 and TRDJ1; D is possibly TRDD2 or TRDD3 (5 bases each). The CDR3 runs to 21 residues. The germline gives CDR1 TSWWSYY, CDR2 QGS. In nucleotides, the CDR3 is TGTGCCCTTGGGACCCCTTTCCGCCCTACACGCTCATACGGTGACACCGATAAACTCATCTTT. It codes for CALGTPFRPTRSYGDTDKLIF.

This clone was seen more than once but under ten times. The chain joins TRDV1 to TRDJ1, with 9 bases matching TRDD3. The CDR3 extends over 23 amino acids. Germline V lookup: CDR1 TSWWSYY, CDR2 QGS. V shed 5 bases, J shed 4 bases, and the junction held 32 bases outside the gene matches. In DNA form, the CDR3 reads TGTGCTCTTGGGCACCCTTCGCCACGTTTTCCGCCTATGGGGGATAGGTGCTGCGATAAACTCATCTTT. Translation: CALGHPSPRFPPMGDRCCDKLIF.

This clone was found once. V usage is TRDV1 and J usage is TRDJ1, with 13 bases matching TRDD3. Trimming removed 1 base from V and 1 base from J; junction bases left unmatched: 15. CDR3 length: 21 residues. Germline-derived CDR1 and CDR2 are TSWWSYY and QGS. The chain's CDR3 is CALGEQSKSYWGIRSTDKLIF. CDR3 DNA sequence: TGTGCTCTTGGGGAACAATCAAAATCCTACTGGGGGATACGGTCCACCGATAAACTCATCTTT.

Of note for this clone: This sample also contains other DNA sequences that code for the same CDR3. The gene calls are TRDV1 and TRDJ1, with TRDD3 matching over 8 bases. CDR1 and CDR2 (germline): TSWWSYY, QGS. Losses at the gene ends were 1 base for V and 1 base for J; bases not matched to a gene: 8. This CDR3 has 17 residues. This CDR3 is CALGEPTGGSSTDKLIF. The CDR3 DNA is TGTGCTCTTGGGGAACCTACTGGGGGGTCCTCCACCGATAAACTCATCTTT.

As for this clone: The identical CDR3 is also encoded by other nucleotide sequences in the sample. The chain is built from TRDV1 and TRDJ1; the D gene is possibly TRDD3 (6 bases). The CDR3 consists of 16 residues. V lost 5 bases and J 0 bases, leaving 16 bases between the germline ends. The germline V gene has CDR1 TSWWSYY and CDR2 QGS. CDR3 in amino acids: CALGKRGSGYTDKLIF. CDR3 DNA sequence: TGTGCTCTTGGGAAACGGGGATCGGGGTACACCGATAAACTCATCTTT.

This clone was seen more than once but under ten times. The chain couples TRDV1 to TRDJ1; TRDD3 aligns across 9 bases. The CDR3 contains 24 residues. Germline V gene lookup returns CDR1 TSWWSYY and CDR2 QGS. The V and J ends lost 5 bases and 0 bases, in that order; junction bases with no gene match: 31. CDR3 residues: CALGLPHLGFTGGPPTANTDKLIF. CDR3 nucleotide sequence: TGTGCTCTTGGGCTCCCTCATCTGGGCTTTACTGGGGGACCCCCCACCGCTAACACCGATAAACTCATCTTT.

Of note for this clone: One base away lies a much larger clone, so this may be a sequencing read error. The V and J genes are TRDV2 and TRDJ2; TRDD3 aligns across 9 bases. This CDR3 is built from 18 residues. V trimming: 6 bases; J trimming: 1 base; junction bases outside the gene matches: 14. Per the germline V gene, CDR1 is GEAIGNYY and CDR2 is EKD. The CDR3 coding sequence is TGTGCCTGTTCCTGTACTGGGGGACCCGTGGTTTTGACAGCACAACTCTTCTTT. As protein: CACSCTGGPVVLTAQLFF.

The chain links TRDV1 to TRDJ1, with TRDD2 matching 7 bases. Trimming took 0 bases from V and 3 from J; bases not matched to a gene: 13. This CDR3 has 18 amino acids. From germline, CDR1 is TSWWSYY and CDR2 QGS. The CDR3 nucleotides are TGTGCTCTTGGGGAACTTGCGGCCCTTCCTCCAGTACCCGATAAACTCATCTTT. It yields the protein CALGELAALPPVPDKLIF.

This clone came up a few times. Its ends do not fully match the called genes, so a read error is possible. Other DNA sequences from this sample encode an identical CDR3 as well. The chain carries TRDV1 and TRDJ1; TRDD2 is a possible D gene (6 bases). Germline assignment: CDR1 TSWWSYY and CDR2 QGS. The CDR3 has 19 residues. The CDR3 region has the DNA TGCGCTCTTGGGGAAGAGGATGTCCCCTTCCATCGAAACACCGATAAACTCATCTTT. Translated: CALGEEDVPFHRNTDKLIF.

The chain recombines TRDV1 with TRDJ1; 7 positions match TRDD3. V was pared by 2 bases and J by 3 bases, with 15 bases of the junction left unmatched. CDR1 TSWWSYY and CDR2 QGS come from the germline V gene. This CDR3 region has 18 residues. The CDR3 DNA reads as TGTGCTCTTGGGGAATGGCTCCTAAGGAGGATACGTCCCGATAAACTCATCTTT. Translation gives CALGEWLLRRIRPDKLIF.

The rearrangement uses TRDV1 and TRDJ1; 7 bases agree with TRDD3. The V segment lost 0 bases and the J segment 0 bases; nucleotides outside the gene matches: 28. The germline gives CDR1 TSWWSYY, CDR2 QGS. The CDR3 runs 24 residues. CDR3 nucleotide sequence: TGTGCTCTTGGGGAACTCAAGCCTACGTTCTGGGGGGCCCGGAAGACGGGGTACACCGATAAACTCATCTTT. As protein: CALGELKPTFWGARKTGYTDKLIF.

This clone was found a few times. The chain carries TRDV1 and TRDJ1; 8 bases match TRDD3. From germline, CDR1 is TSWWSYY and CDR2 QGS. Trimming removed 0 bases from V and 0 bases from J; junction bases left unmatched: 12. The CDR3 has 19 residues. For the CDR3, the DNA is TGTGCTCTTGGGGAACTCCCCCTACTGGGGGTCCTGTACACCGATAAACTCATCTTT. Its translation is CALGELPLLGVLYTDKLIF.

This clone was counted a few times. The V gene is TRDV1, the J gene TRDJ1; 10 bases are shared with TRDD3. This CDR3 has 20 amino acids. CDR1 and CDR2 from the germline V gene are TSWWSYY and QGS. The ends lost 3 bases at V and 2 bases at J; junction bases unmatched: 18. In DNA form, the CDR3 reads TGTGCTCTTGGGGAGCTCCCTTTCACTGGGGGATGGCCCATTACCGATAAACTCATCTTT. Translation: CALGELPFTGGWPITDKLIF.

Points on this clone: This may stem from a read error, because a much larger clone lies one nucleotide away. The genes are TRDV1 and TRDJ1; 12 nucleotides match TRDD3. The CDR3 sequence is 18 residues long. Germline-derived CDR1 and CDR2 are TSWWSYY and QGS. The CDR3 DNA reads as TGTGCTCTTGGACTCTTTGTACTGGGGGATACCAGTAACGATAAACTCACCTTT. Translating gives CALGLFVLGDTSNDKLTF.

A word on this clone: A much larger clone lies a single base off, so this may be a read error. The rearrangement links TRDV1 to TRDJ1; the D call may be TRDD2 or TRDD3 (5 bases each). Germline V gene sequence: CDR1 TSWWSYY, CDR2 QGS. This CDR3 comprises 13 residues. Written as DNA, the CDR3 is TGTGCTCGTGGGGAACTCCTATCCGATAAACTCATCTTT. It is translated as CARGELLSDKLIF.

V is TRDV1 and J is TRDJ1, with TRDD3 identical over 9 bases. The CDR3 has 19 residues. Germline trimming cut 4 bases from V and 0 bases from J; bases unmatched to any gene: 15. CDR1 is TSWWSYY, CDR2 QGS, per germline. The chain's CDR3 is CALGGPGGGYIKHTDKLIF. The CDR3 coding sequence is TGTGCTCTTGGGGGACCAGGTGGGGGATATATTAAGCACACCGATAAACTCATCTTT.